These 29 T cell receptor beta chains came from one sample sequenced in a study of CD8 T cells in ankylosing spondylitis. Findings and caveats of the study: Blood from ankylosing spondylitis patients appeared to carry a characteristic roughly eight-variant TCR beta motif.

Their antigen targets remain unknown. TCRdb re-derived calls from the 5' RACE reads in MiXCR, one entry per CDR3 protein. The sample holds 450,000 to 550,000 distinct CDR3 sequences, approximately 5% seen once. The sample taken for sequencing was blood, either unsorted or a sorted T cell fraction (not recorded which). These receptor sequences come from a male donor with ankylosing spondylitis.

The sample holds many counts of this clonotype. The gene calls are TRBV5-6 and TRBJ1-1; maybe TRBD1 (5 bases). Germline V gene lookup returns CDR1 SGHDT and CDR2 YYEEEE. The CDR3 is 13 amino acids. V lost 4 bases and J 6 bases, leaving 13 bases between the germline ends. The CDR3 region is CASSTSGVAEAFF. The CDR3 coding sequence is TGTGCCAGCAGCACATCGGGGGTCGCTGAAGCTTTCTTT.

The chain is built from TRBV20-1 and TRBJ2-1; D may be TRBD2 (5 bases). The CDR3 runs to 17 residues. The V end lost 1 base, the J end lost 0 bases, and 16 bases lay between the germline ends. CDR1 is DFQATT and CDR2 is SNEGSKA in the germline V gene (reference sequence). The CDR3 spells CSARARPLANSYNEQFF. CDR3 nucleotide sequence: TGCAGTGCTAGAGCCCGACCCCTAGCAAACTCCTACAATGAGCAGTTCTTC.

Ten or more counts support this clonotype. The gene calls are TRBV5-1 and TRBJ1-1; D is perhaps TRBD1 (5 bases). The CDR3 is 14 amino acids. The germline V gene has CDR1 SGHRS and CDR2 YFSETQ. V shed 0 bases and J shed 4 bases, with 10 bases lying between them. This CDR3 reads CASSLAGRGTEAFF. The CDR3 DNA sequence: TGCGCCAGCAGCTTGGCGGGAAGGGGCACTGAAGCTTTCTTT.

This clonotype was seen at least ten times. The V and J genes are TRBV24-1 and TRBJ2-3; no definite D call. Trimming removed 7 bases at V and 0 bases at J, with 10 bases between. The CDR3 extends over 14 amino acids. Germline CDR1 and CDR2: KGHDR and SFDVKD. The CDR3 reads CATRDPRSTDTQYF. The CDR3 coding sequence is TGTGCCACCAGGGACCCAAGGAGCACAGATACGCAGTATTTT.

This clonotype was detected many times. The chain joins TRBV6-5 to TRBJ2-7; D might be TRBD2 (7 bases). The CDR3 is 18 residues long. CDR1 and CDR2 from the germline V gene are MNHEY and SVGAGI. V lost 4 bases and J 3 bases, leaving 25 bases between the germline ends. The CDR3: CASSWGPRKAGQDYEQYF. Here the CDR3 DNA reads TGTGCCAGCAGTTGGGGTCCCCGGAAAGCGGGACAAGACTACGAGCAGTACTTC.

Turning to this clonotype: With a much larger clone just one base away, this may be a read error. The gene calls are TRBV7-2 and TRBJ1-2; D is ambiguous. There are 15 residues in the CDR3. Germline V CDR1 and CDR2: SGHTA, FQGNSA. The CDR3 loop reads CASSLDGLGNYGCTF. CDR3 DNA: TGTGCCAGCAGCTTAGATGGGTTAGGGAACTATGGCTGCACCTTC.

This clonotype turned up a few times. This sequence joins TRBV28 and TRBJ2-3; D is possibly TRBD2 (6 bases). Deletions cut 6 bases from V and 2 bases from J, with 12 bases between. The CDR3 totals 14 residues. The V gene's germline CDR1 is MDHEN and CDR2 SYDVKM. In DNA, the CDR3 is TGTGCCAGCAGCGAGACTAGGCTCACAGATACGCAGTATTTT. Encoded protein: CASSETRLTDTQYF.

The chain is built from TRBV27 and TRBJ2-3, with D perhaps TRBD2 (6 bases). Per germline, CDR1 MNHEY and CDR2 SMNVEV (reference sequence). There are 16 residues in the CDR3. V was trimmed by 5 bases and J by 0 bases, leaving 15 bases between them. The CDR3 nucleotides read TGTGCCAGCAGTGGGGGGACCACGACTAGCACAGATACGCAGTATTTT. Encoded protein: CASSGGTTTSTDTQYF.

The chain recombines TRBV5-5 with TRBJ2-5; 11 nucleotides line up with TRBD1. V dropped 0 bases and J dropped 4; count of bases not matched to a gene: 5. Germline CDR1 reads SGHKS; CDR2 reads YYEKEE (reference sequence). There are 16 residues in the CDR3. CDR3 DNA: TGTGCCAGCAGCTTGGGGACAGGGGGCTCATTAGAGACCCAGTACTTC. Encoded protein: CASSLGTGGSLETQYF. Complete variable domain (other parts from reference TRBV5-5 and TRBJ2-5): DAGVTQSPTHLIKTRGQQVTLRCSPISGHKSVSWYQQVLGQGPQFIFQYYEKEERGRGNFPDRFSARQFPNYSSELNVNALLLGDSALYLCASSLGTGGSLETQYFGPGTRLLVL.

With respect to this clonotype: The junction departs from germline at one end; a sequencing error may be responsible. This chain joins TRBV2 and TRBJ2-1; the match to TRBD2 covers 8 bases. This CDR3 comprises 17 residues. Germline V gene lookup returns CDR1 SNHLY and CDR2 FYNNEI. This CDR3 is CTSSFGGGSGGYNEQFF. As DNA, the CDR3 is TGTACCAGCAGTTTCGGCGGGGGGAGCGGGGGCTACAATGAGCAGTTCTTC.

This sequence joins TRBV12-3 or TRBV12-4 and TRBJ2-4; unclear D gene. The CDR3 runs 16 residues. The V and J ends lost 3 bases and 4 bases respectively, with 16 bases between them. The CDR3 DNA follows: TGTGCCAGCAGTTTTTCGGCTTGGGGATTTAAAAACATTCAGTACTTC. The encoded protein is CASSFSAWGFKNIQYF.

In the case of this clonotype: Being one base from a much bigger clone, this may be a read error. The rearrangement uses TRBV5-1 and TRBJ2-7, with D tentatively TRBD2 (7 bases). Germline V gene data show CDR1 as SGHRS and CDR2 as YFSETQ. CDR3 size: 15 residues. The CDR3 sequence is CASSWGLAEAGGQSF. The DNA of the CDR3 is TGCGCCAGCAGCTGGGGGCTAGCGGAGGCCGGGGGGCAGTCCTTC.

This clonotype was counted ten times or more. The gene calls are TRBV10-3 and TRBJ2-2, with no clear D. The length of the CDR3 is 11 residues. Germline loops: CDR1 ENHRY, CDR2 SYGVKD. Trimming cost V 10 bases and J 2 bases, with 5 bases left between them. The DNA of the CDR3 is TGTGCCACCTCAAACACCGGGGAGCTGTTTTTT. Protein product: CATSNTGELFF.

This clonotype was seen at least ten times. The rearrangement joins TRBV12-3 or TRBV12-4 to TRBJ2-2; perhaps TRBD1 as D (6 bases). The V end was cut by 2 bases, the J end by 5 bases, with 12 bases between. The CDR3 contains 15 residues. This CDR3 reads CASSLRAGATGELFF. For the CDR3, the DNA is TGTGCCAGCAGTTTAAGGGCAGGGGCTACCGGGGAGCTGTTTTTT.

This clonotype was counted many times. The chain carries TRBV6-5 and TRBJ1-2, with D unresolved. With 0 bases removed from V and 0 bases from J, the gap between germline ends came to 8 bases. Germline V gene data show CDR1 as MNHEY and CDR2 as SVGAGI. The CDR3 contains 15 residues. CDR3 DNA sequence: TGTGCCAGCAGTTACTCAGCCAGACCTAACTATGGCTACACCTTC. This gives the protein CASSYSARPNYGYTF.

In its sample, this clonotype was seen a few times. The chain recombines TRBV15 with TRBJ2-5, with D possibly being TRBD1 or TRBD2 (5 bases each). Germline loops: CDR1 LNHNV, CDR2 YYDKDF (reference sequence). The CDR3 is 13 amino acids. The V end was cut by 5 bases, the J end by 4 bases, with 11 bases between. The CDR3 loop reads CATSRRGGETQYF. The CDR3 nucleotides are TGTGCCACCAGCCGACGGGGCGGAGAGACCCAGTACTTC.

About this clonotype itself: One base away lies a much larger clone, so this may be a sequencing read error. V usage is TRBV20-1 and J usage is TRBJ2-5; 8 bases are a match to TRBD1. CDR1 and CDR2 from the germline V gene are DFQATT and SNEGSKA (reference sequence). CDR3 length: 13 residues. V lost 6 bases to trimming and J lost 5 bases; unmatched junction nucleotides: 8. The CDR3 loop is CSAAGQGPETQYF. The CDR3 bases are TGCAGTGCGGCTGGACAGGGACCGGAGACCCAGTACTTC.

This clonotype was found many times. This chain joins TRBV20-1 and TRBJ2-1; either TRBD1 or TRBD2 may fit D (7 bases each). Per germline, CDR1 DFQATT and CDR2 SNEGSKA (reference sequence). Deletions cut 4 bases from V and 7 bases from J, with 14 bases between. The CDR3 extends over 13 amino acids. The CDR3 loop reads CSAMTGRGNEQFF. CDR3 coding DNA: TGCAGTGCTATGACAGGGAGGGGAAATGAGCAGTTCTTC.

This clonotype was counted a few times. The V call is TRBV28, the J call TRBJ2-1, with 7 positions matching TRBD1. Trimming removed 3 bases from V and 4 bases from J; junction bases left unmatched: 9. Germline V CDR1 and CDR2: MDHEN, SYDVKM. CDR3 length: 16 residues. CDR3 coding DNA: TGTGCCAGCAGTTTGGTGCCAGGGGGTAGTTACAATGAGCAGTTCTTC. This gives the protein CASSLVPGGSYNEQFF.

The sample holds many counts of this clonotype. V gene TRBV29-1 combines with J gene TRBJ2-7; D remains ambiguous. Germline CDR1 and CDR2: SQVTM and ANQGSEA. The V and J ends lost 5 bases and 2 bases respectively, with 13 bases between them. The CDR3 is 13 residues long. CDR3 in amino acids: CSVISKGAYEQYF. CDR3 in DNA: TGCAGCGTTATCTCGAAGGGTGCCTACGAGCAGTACTTC.

The table lists this clonotype with many counts. V and J are TRBV20-1 and TRBJ2-5; 8 nucleotides line up with TRBD2. This CDR3 has 14 residues. Germline CDR1 DFQATT, CDR2 SNEGSKA (reference sequence). Trimming at V came to 6 bases and at J to 6 bases, leaving 12 bases not matched to a gene. The CDR3 sequence: CSAVVAGLPQTQYF. The CDR3 DNA is TGCAGTGCGGTTGTAGCGGGACTCCCACAGACCCAGTACTTC.

This clonotype appeared many times. V usage is TRBV6-2 or TRBV6-3 and J usage is TRBJ2-7; D might be TRBD1 (7 bases). This CDR3 region has 14 residues. V dropped 8 bases and J dropped 2 bases, with 16 bases sitting between them. Germline CDR1 is MNHEY and CDR2 is SVGEGT. DNA of the CDR3: TGTGCCAGCGGAGGGGGCTACCGTCCCTACGAGCAGTACTTC. Protein product: CASGGGYRPYEQYF.

This clonotype was seen at least ten times. This chain links TRBV5-1 with TRBJ2-3; D is possibly TRBD2 (6 bases). The V end was cut by 5 bases, the J end by 4 bases, with 8 bases between. Germline CDR1 is SGHRS and CDR2 is YFSETQ. This CDR3 is built from 12 residues. The CDR3 loop is CASRWDSDTQYF. In nucleotides, the CDR3 is TGCGCCAGCAGGTGGGACTCAGATACGCAGTATTTT. The full variable domain, completed using reference TRBV5-1 and TRBJ2-3, is KAGVTQTPRYLIKTRGQQVTLSCSPISGHRSVSWYQQTPGQGLQFLFEYFSETQRNKGNFPGRFSGRQFSNSRSEMNVSTLELGDSALYLCASRWDSDTQYFGPGTRLTVL.

The table lists this clonotype with many counts. J is TRBJ1-2 and V is TRBV7-3; tentative D call: TRBD1 (5 bases). Deletions cut 4 bases from V and 4 bases from J, with 13 bases between. The germline V gene encodes CDR1 SGHTA and CDR2 FQGTGA. This CDR3 region has 14 residues. The CDR3 sequence is CASSSIVGGYGYTF. Written as DNA, the CDR3 is TGTGCCAGCAGCTCTATCGTCGGGGGCTATGGCTACACCTTC.

The table lists this clonotype with many counts. The chain uses TRBV6-2 or TRBV6-3 and TRBJ1-5, with D uncertain. Germline V gives CDR1 MNHEY, CDR2 SVGEGT. The CDR3 spans 11 residues. V lost 2 bases and J 5 bases, leaving 1 base between the germline ends. This CDR3 is CASSYDQPQHF. CDR3 bases: TGTGCCAGCAGTTACGATCAGCCCCAGCATTTT.

The genes are TRBV3-1 and TRBJ2-7, with a tentative D call TRBD2 (5 bases). Trimming removed 1 base from V and 3 bases from J, with 10 bases in between. This CDR3 has 14 residues. Germline V lookup: CDR1 LGHDT, CDR2 YNNKEL (reference sequence). In nucleotides, the CDR3 is TGTGCCAGCAGCCAAGCAAGCGGAGGCTACGAGCAGTACTTC. Protein: CASSQASGGYEQYF.

The chain couples TRBV11-2 to TRBJ2-5, with D perhaps assigned TRBD1 or TRBD2 (5 bases each). Trimming took 6 bases from V and 2 from J, leaving 16 bases between them. The germline V gene encodes CDR1 SGHAT and CDR2 FQNNGV. This CDR3 contains 15 residues. Here the CDR3 reads CASRKSRGPQETQYF. Written as DNA, the CDR3 is TGTGCCAGCAGAAAAAGCCGGGGCCCTCAAGAGACCCAGTACTTC.

The chain carries TRBV6-2 or TRBV6-3 and TRBJ2-3; TRBD2 agrees at 7 bases. CDR1 is MNHEY, CDR2 SVGEGT, per germline. With 0 bases clipped from V and 6 bases from J, the junction kept 18 bases outside the gene matches. There are 19 residues in the CDR3. The CDR3 is CASSYSAGVASGERDTQYF. CDR3 nucleotides: TGTGCCAGCAGTTACTCTGCTGGCGTGGCTAGCGGCGAGAGGGATACGCAGTATTTT.

J is TRBJ2-2 and V is TRBV12-3 or TRBV12-4; TRBD1 is a possible D gene (5 bases). The CDR3 contains 16 residues. Trimming cost V 4 bases and J 5 bases, with 17 bases left between them. This chain's CDR3 is CASSSSQGIVTGELFF. The DNA for the CDR3 is TGTGCCAGCAGTTCGAGTCAGGGCATTGTGACCGGGGAGCTGTTTTTT.